Included here is one TCR beta chain sequence, with context. What it binds is unknown. The library was prepared for alpha chains; this beta chain is a stray read, so its frequency means little. This sample's time point: sample taken at primary tumor resection. Tumor, nontumor lung or frozen PBMC supplied whole RNA, sequenced without sorting. Every TCR cDNA molecule bore its own unique molecular identifier. TCRdb recomputed calls from the 5' RACE reads with MiXCR, one row per CDR3 protein. The sample carries 12,000 to 15,000 distinct CDR3 sequences, 4.7% recorded once. The source of the sample is a study of spatial heterogeneity in lung cancer. About the research overall: Beta-chain sequences consistently outnumbered alpha-chain sequences in detection. Every unique TCR and UMI combination, on average, appeared more than ten times in raw reads. The study's findings and limits: Expanded alpha and beta TCR counts within tumors tracked tumor mutation counts.

The clonotype was recovered from a female donor with early-stage non-small cell lung cancer. The material was lung tumor tissue, obtained at surgery.

CDR3 amino acids: CASSGGAEAFF. The CDR3 DNA follows: TGTGCCAGCTCGGGGGGAGCTGAAGCTTTCTTT. The V call is TRBV2, the J call TRBJ1-1; D is possibly TRBD1 (5 bases). CDR1 is SNHLY, CDR2 FYNNEI, per germline. The CDR3 is made up of 11 amino acids. V gave up 8 bases and J gave up 6 bases, with 10 bases separating them.